The source of this T cell receptor beta chain is a study of blood T cell repertoires in COVID-19 (TCRdb year 2020). With respect to the entire study: Samples from collaborators originated in the United States, Italy and Spain and spanned both the acute and convalescent phases of COVID-19. The prospective study material was composed of cDNA or gDNA derived from T cells, B-cell-depleted T cells, or PBMCs. Samples came from the ongoing ImmuneRACE study (first 160 participants) plus 1,254 subjects from 6 global collaborators. Sample metadata almost always included a de-identified subject ID, COVID-19 status, age in years and sex. Subjects who had been exposed to COVID-19, were actively infected with it, or had recovered from it provided the deeply sampled blood TCRbeta repertoires that made up the dataset. The repertoires were released in a freely available public database intended as a resource for research on the immune response to SARS-CoV-2. Where available, HLA class I and class II types were obtained from metadata supplied by the sample provider rather than from assay-based typing. Overall results and qualifications from the work: Clinical and demographic metadata were provided uncurated, with the amount varying by source and participant.

Via the germline V gene (reference sequence), CDR1 is SEHNR and CDR2 FQNEAQ. V and J lose 0 bases and 7 bases, and a span of 13 bases separates them. Counted from cysteine to phenylalanine, this CDR3 has 15 amino acids. Only CDR3 DNA is held: 45 bases, read in frame from base 1. TCRbeta CDR3 regions were amplified from genomic DNA by means of the immunoSEQ Assay, a bias-controlled multiplex PCR. In the original analysis: Within the assay, amplification of reference gene primers was used to estimate how many nucleated cells each sample contained. To quantify the absolute abundance of each unique TCRbeta CDR3 rearrangement, sequence reads were collapsed and filtered. For each sample, productive Simpson clonality was calculated as the square root of Simpson's diversity index across productive rearrangements. Imported from immuneACCESS, the table was reduced by TCRdb to in-frame sequences with V and J called. These copies leave out some clones; in studies compared against another copy, an unresolved V gene accounts for under half, and the cause of the remainder is not known. V, J and clone size derive from that table, while D and trimming were established from the DNA sequence. The sample table lists under 250,000 clones, 65% to 85% of them with a count of one. Clones ranked in the top ten supply about 13% of the sample.

Collaborating institutions collected whole blood in K2EDTA tubes following their own protocols. For TCRbeta analysis, collaborators shipped samples in one of three forms: frozen whole blood, isolated PBMCs, or DNA extracted from either of those sample types. In its sample, this clone was seen a few times. Its antigen remains unidentified. The sample holds no much larger clone one base away, and base qualities are not on file. The sequenced sample was peripheral blood. The receptor comes from a human donor in a cohort sampled during active COVID-19. The chain links TRBV7-9 with TRBJ2-1, with TRBD2 perhaps the D gene, on 5 matching bases. The CDR3 region has the sequence CASSLAKAATNEQFF. The DNA is as follows: TGTGCCAGCAGCTTAGCTAAAGCGGCGACAAATGAGCAGTTCTTC.